What follows are 18 T cell receptor beta chains derived from one specimen sequenced in a study of T cell responses to AZD1222 COVID-19 vaccine. Generated by immunoSEQ multiplex PCR, the TCRdb table keeps only in-frame clones and is missing some. The sample records about 140,000 clones, 80% to 90% being singletons. Here the sequenced sample was peripheral blood, taken on day 0 of AZD1222 vaccination. The source of these receptors is an adult in good health.

The J gene is TRBJ1-2, the V gene TRBV11-2; the match to TRBD1 covers 7 bases. This CDR3 spans 14 amino acids. In germline, CDR1 is SGHAT, CDR2 FQNNGV. V dropped 5 bases and J dropped 6; count of bases not matched to a gene: 9. CDR3 sequence (DNA): TGTGCCAGCAGCCGTGACAGGGACGCTCATGGCTACACCTTC. Amino acid sequence: CASSRDRDAHGYTF.

This clone has only a few counts. The gene calls are TRBV13 and TRBJ2-1; D may be TRBD2 (5 bases). This CDR3 comprises 11 residues. V was cut by 1 base and J by 12 bases, with 7 bases left in between. CDR1 and CDR2 (germline): PRHDT, FYEKMQ (reference sequence). The CDR3 here is CASSLVEGQFF. The DNA of the CDR3 is TGTGCCAGCAGCTTAGTCGAGGGGCAGTTCTTC.

The rearrangement joins TRBV5-5 to TRBJ1-2, with no clear D. V lost 2 bases to trimming and J lost 2 bases, with 7 bases between them. Per germline, CDR1 SGHKS and CDR2 YYEKEE (reference sequence). The CDR3 has 13 amino acids. Written as DNA, the CDR3 is TGTGCCAGCAGCTTACAGTCCAACTATGGCTACACCTTC. Translation gives CASSLQSNYGYTF.

The J gene is TRBJ1-4, the V gene TRBV28; D is unresolved. CDR1 MDHEN and CDR2 SYDVKM come from the germline V gene. This CDR3 contains 14 residues. Trimming took off 5 bases at V and 8 bases at J, with 15 bases between the two ends. CDR3 sequence: CASSPGPVGEKLFF. DNA for the CDR3: TGTGCCAGCAGTCCCGGACCGGTGGGCGAAAAACTGTTTTTT.

The chain is built from TRBV13 and TRBJ2-1; a weak D match, TRBD2 (6 bases). Germline loops: CDR1 PRHDT, CDR2 FYEKMQ (reference sequence). This CDR3 is 13 amino acids long. The V end was cut by 5 bases, the J end by 10 bases, with 15 bases between. CDR3 amino acids: CASSPPSGEEQFF. The CDR3 DNA is TGTGCCAGCAGCCCCCCTTCGGGGGAGGAGCAGTTCTTC.

The chain links TRBV2 to TRBJ1-2; unclear D gene. Trimming stripped 8 bases from V and 4 bases from J, with 14 bases between. Germline V CDR1 and CDR2: SNHLY, FYNNEI. This CDR3 region has 13 residues. CDR3 DNA sequence: TGTGCCAGCTCTCTACGGGTCCGCTATGGCTACACCTTC. Protein sequence: CASSLRVRYGYTF.

The gene calls are TRBV5-4 and TRBJ1-1, with TRBD1 as a possible D gene (6 bases). There are 16 residues in the CDR3. The V gene's germline CDR1 is SGHNT and CDR2 YYREEE (reference sequence). The V and J ends lost 6 bases and 4 bases respectively, with 22 bases between them. The CDR3 DNA reads TGTGCCAGCAAGGGGACGCCCCAGGGGAGCGTCACTGAAGCTTTCTTT. As protein: CASKGTPQGSVTEAFF.

The CDR3 region is CASSELGQLGETQYF. The CDR3, as DNA: TGTGCCAGCAGTGAACTGGGACAGCTTGGGGAGACCCAGTACTTC. The chain employs TRBV6-1 and TRBJ2-5, with 7 bases that match TRBD1. CDR1 MNHNS and CDR2 SASEGT come from the germline V gene. This CDR3 is built from 15 residues. After removal of 2 bases from V and 5 bases from J, the junction contained 8 bases not matched to a gene.

CDR3 sequence reads: CASSEVIGRGNEQFF. CDR3 nucleotide sequence: TGTGCCAGCAGTGAAGTAATAGGTCGAGGTAATGAGCAGTTCTTC. The rearrangement links TRBV2 to TRBJ2-1; D is unclear. Germline CDR1 reads SNHLY; CDR2 reads FYNNEI. V lost 1 base to trimming and J lost 7 bases, with 14 bases between them. The CDR3 runs to 15 residues.

Written as DNA, the CDR3 is TGTGCCAGCAGCTATCTTGGCAGTGAGCTCTATGGCTACACCTTC. It codes for CASSYLGSELYGYTF. The V gene is TRBV3-1 (or the pseudogene TRBV3-2), the J gene TRBJ1-2; no reliable D call. Germline CDR1 and CDR2: LGHDT and YNNKEL (reference sequence). V was trimmed by 5 bases and J by 4 bases, leaving 17 bases between them. The CDR3 runs to 15 residues.

The V call is TRBV10-3, the J call TRBJ1-6; no firm D call. V was shortened by 3 bases and J by 7 bases, with 4 bases between the two germline ends. The germline CDR1 and CDR2 sequences are ENHRY and SYGVKD. CDR3 length: 12 residues. The CDR3 sequence is CAISEENSPLHF. The CDR3, as DNA: TGTGCCATCAGTGAAGAGAATTCACCCCTCCACTTT.

The rearrangement links TRBV7-8 to TRBJ1-6; D ambiguous. The CDR3 contains 12 residues. In germline, CDR1 is SGHVS, CDR2 FQNEAQ. Trimming removed 0 bases at V and 7 bases at J, with 1 base between. The CDR3 spells CASSLANSPLHF. The CDR3 region has the DNA TGTGCCAGCAGCTTAGCGAATTCACCCCTCCACTTT.

The rearrangement links TRBV19 to TRBJ2-1; D gene unclear. The CDR3 contains 13 residues. V gave up 3 bases and J gave up 6 bases, with 9 bases separating them. Per germline, CDR1 LNHDA and CDR2 SQIVND (reference sequence). The CDR3 nucleotides read TGTGCCAGTAGTATCACGGACGGCAATGAGCAGTTCTTC. This encodes CASSITDGNEQFF.

The chain combines TRBV27 with TRBJ1-1; D is undetermined. Trimming shortened V by 4 bases and J by 3 bases, and 9 bases separated the two germline ends. Germline CDR1 MNHEY, CDR2 SMNVEV (reference sequence). The CDR3 spans 13 residues. In nucleotides, the CDR3 is TGTGCCAGCAGTTCGTCACTCTACACTGAAGCTTTCTTT. Residues: CASSSSLYTEAFF.

The chain employs TRBV7-2 and TRBJ1-1; D unresolved. V gave up 3 bases and J gave up 5 bases, with 7 bases separating them. This CDR3 has 12 residues. From germline, CDR1 is SGHTA and CDR2 FQGNSA. CDR3 protein: CASSFEATEAFF. CDR3 sequence (DNA): TGTGCCAGCAGCTTTGAGGCAACTGAAGCTTTCTTT.

This chain connects TRBV2 to TRBJ2-3; 7 positions match TRBD2. The ends lost 5 bases at V and 4 bases at J; junction bases unmatched: 9. The CDR3 spans 15 residues. The germline CDR1 and CDR2 sequences are SNHLY and FYNNEI. CDR3 amino acids: CASSKTGTTADTQYF. CDR3 coding DNA: TGTGCCAGCAGTAAGACCGGGACTACGGCAGATACGCAGTATTTT.

The rearrangement uses TRBV7-9 and TRBJ2-4; no reliable D call. This CDR3 spans 15 amino acids. Looked up from germline, CDR1 is SEHNR and CDR2 is FQNEAQ (reference sequence). V was trimmed by 3 bases and J by 2 bases, leaving 11 bases between them. The CDR3 nucleotides are TGTGCCAGCAGCTTTGGTATGGGTACCAAAAACATTCAGTACTTC. Translating gives CASSFGMGTKNIQYF.

This chain connects TRBV3-1 (or the pseudogene TRBV3-2) to TRBJ1-2, with 8 bases lining up with TRBD1. Losses at the gene ends were 5 bases for V and 4 bases for J; bases not matched to a gene: 9. CDR3 length: 15 residues. Germline V gene sequence: CDR1 LGHDT, CDR2 YNNKEL (reference sequence). The CDR3 DNA sequence: TGTGCCAGCAGCTCCCCAGCAGGGGGCGGCTATGGCTACACCTTC. It encodes CASSSPAGGGYGYTF.